A selection of T cell receptor beta chains follows, all from one sample in a study of cytomegalovirus exposure and HLA in healthy donors. Sequenced by immunoSEQ multiplex PCR; TCRdb stores in-frame clones only, minus some. The repertoire includes roughly 130,000 clones, 70% to 90% of them detected once, and roughly 3% sits in the top ten. The sequencing input was PBMCs. The receptors derive from a man aged 18 to 29 in good health and CMV-seronegative. CDR3s include the opening cysteine and the closing phenylalanine or tryptophan. The order of the fields is V gene, clone size, J gene, D gene, CDR3 protein, CDR3 DNA. A D gene is named only where the DNA matches it firmly. Clone size is given for some rows only: seen once, a few or many times, or a class if the clone is expanded.

>TRBV15|.|TRBJ2-7|.
CATSSARTRGFYEQYF
TGTGCCACCAGCAGCGCTCGAACCCGGGGGTTCTACGAGCAGTACTTC
>TRBV9|.|TRBJ2-3|TRBD2
CASSPQSWTSGRASTDTQYF
TGTGCCAGCAGCCCGCAGAGCTGGACTAGCGGGAGGGCGAGCACAGATACGCAGTATTTT
>TRBV6-1|.|TRBJ1-2|.
CASILTGTQNYGYTF
TGTGCCAGCATATTGACCGGGACACAAAACTATGGCTACACCTTC
>TRBV6-6|.|TRBJ2-5|TRBD1
CASSYRTGGQETQYF
TGTGCCAGCAGTTATCGGACAGGGGGTCAAGAGACCCAGTACTTC
>TRBV7-2|.|TRBJ2-3|TRBD2
CASSLQRTRGSTDTQYF
TGTGCCAGCAGCTTACAAAGGACTAGAGGAAGCACAGATACGCAGTATTTT
>TRBV6-5|.|TRBJ2-7|TRBD2
CASSYSAAGNYEQYF
TGTGCCAGCAGTTACTCGGCAGCGGGAAACTACGAGCAGTACTTC
>TRBV7-2|.|TRBJ1-1|.
CASSSRRVATEAFF
TGTGCCAGCAGCTCTAGGAGGGTCGCCACTGAAGCTTTCTTT
>TRBV27|.|TRBJ1-2|TRBD1
CASRTPRDRGIYGYTF
TGTGCCAGCAGGACACCCCGGGACAGGGGGATCTATGGCTACACCTTC
>TRBV7-2|.|TRBJ2-3|TRBD2
CASSLAGGGGVTDTQYF
TGTGCCAGCAGCTTAGCTGGGGGGGGAGGAGTCACAGATACGCAGTATTTT
>TRBV28|few|TRBJ2-5|.
CASSPPRVDKETQYF
TGTGCCAGCAGTCCCCCCCGAGTCGACAAAGAGACCCAGTACTTC
>TRBV5-1|.|TRBJ2-7|TRBD2
CASSLTAGATYEQYF
TGCGCCAGCAGCTTGACAGCGGGGGCCACCTACGAGCAGTACTTC
>TRBV18|.|TRBJ2-5|.
CASSPRQQEETQYF
TGTGCCAGCTCACCGAGACAGCAGGAAGAGACCCAGTACTTC
>TRBV2|.|TRBJ2-7|.
CASSYSGNEQYF
TGTGCCAGCAGCTACTCAGGGAACGAGCAGTACTTC
>TRBV5-1|few|TRBJ2-5|.
CASSFSREGETQYF
TGCGCCAGCAGCTTCTCCAGGGAAGGGGAGACCCAGTACTTC
>TRBV9|.|TRBJ2-7|TRBD2
CASSAKTSGGNEQYF
TGTGCCAGCAGCGCTAAGACTAGCGGGGGGAACGAGCAGTACTTC
>TRBV7-9|.|TRBJ1-2|TRBD1
CASTDDRGPTGYTF
TGTGCCAGCACCGACGACAGGGGACCAACCGGCTACACCTTC
>TRBV2|few|TRBJ2-1|.
CASRWGEMGNEQFF
TGTGCCAGCAGATGGGGGGAGATGGGTAATGAGCAGTTCTTC
>TRBV6-6|.|TRBJ1-5|.
CASNLMEGNQPQHF
TGTGCCAGCAATCTCATGGAGGGCAATCAGCCCCAGCATTTT
>TRBV5-6|.|TRBJ2-7|TRBD2
CASSYGLVSHEQYF
TGTGCCAGCAGTTACGGACTAGTCTCCCACGAGCAGTACTTC
>TRBV7-2|few|TRBJ2-7|TRBD1
CASSFGQGTYEQYF
TGTGCCAGCAGCTTTGGACAGGGAACCTACGAGCAGTACTTC
>TRBV6-4|.|TRBJ2-1|.
CASSPHRSTYNEQFF
TGTGCCAGCAGCCCCCACAGGAGTACCTACAATGAGCAGTTCTTC
>TRBV7-6|.|TRBJ2-7|TRBD2
CASSPREGGEQYF
TGTGCCAGCAGCCCCAGGGAGGGCGGCGAGCAGTACTTC
>TRBV4-3|.|TRBJ2-3|TRBD1
CASSQDTDRGRRDTQYF
TGCGCCAGCAGCCAAGATACGGACAGGGGGCGTAGAGATACGCAGTATTTT
>TRBV28|few|TRBJ1-1|.
CASRHGNTEAFF
TGTGCCAGCCGACACGGTAACACTGAAGCTTTCTTT
>TRBV6-6|.|TRBJ2-7|TRBD2
CASSYSRGLGVIEQYF
TGTGCCAGCAGTTACTCGAGGGGACTAGGGGTCATCGAGCAGTACTTC
>TRBV18|.|TRBJ1-3|TRBD1
CASSPDRAGGNTIYF
TGTGCCAGCTCACCCGACAGGGCCGGCGGAAACACCATATATTTT
>TRBV6-4|many|TRBJ2-7|TRBD1
CASSDSTGGSYEQYF
TGTGCCAGCAGTGACTCGACAGGGGGCTCCTACGAGCAGTACTTC
>TRBV18|.|TRBJ2-5|.
CASSRGTVGETQYF
TGTGCCAGCTCACGCGGGACTGTAGGAGAGACCCAGTACTTC
>TRBV18|.|TRBJ2-1|TRBD1
CASSPYEGAGDNEQFF
TGTGCCAGCTCACCGTACGAGGGGGCCGGGGACAATGAGCAGTTCTTC
>TRBV5-6|.|TRBJ2-3|.
CASSPGVDTQYF
TGTGCCAGCAGTCCCGGGGTGGATACGCAGTATTTT
>TRBV9|.|TRBJ2-1|TRBD2
CASSGTSGGPGNEQFF
TGTGCCAGCAGCGGCACTAGCGGGGGCCCCGGGAATGAGCAGTTCTTC
>TRBV19|once|TRBJ1-4|TRBD1
CASSPGQGRWRNATNEKLFF
TGTGCCAGTAGTCCCGGACAGGGGCGTTGGAGGAACGCAACTAATGAAAAACTGTTTTTT
>TRBV2|.|TRBJ1-2|.
CASSEAGRGNYGYTF
TGTGCCAGCAGTGAAGCGGGTAGGGGAAACTATGGCTACACCTTC
>TRBV2|.|TRBJ2-7|TRBD2
CSTTGGYEQYF
TGTTCCACAACGGGGGGTTACGAGCAGTACTTC
>TRBV10-1|.|TRBJ2-7|TRBD2
CASSGGTSGLYEQYF
TGCGCCAGCAGTGGGGGGACTAGCGGCCTCTACGAGCAGTACTTC
>TRBV7-8|.|TRBJ2-5|.
CASSLAVLGGALLQETQYF
TGTGCCAGCAGCTTAGCCGTTTTGGGAGGAGCCCTCCTCCAAGAGACCCAGTACTTC
>TRBV9|.|TRBJ2-1|.
CASSVASAYHYSYNEQFF
TGTGCCAGCAGCGTAGCTAGCGCTTACCATTACTCCTACAATGAGCAGTTCTTC
>TRBV19|.|TRBJ1-2|.
CASSIRGPTSEGYTF
TGTGCCAGTAGTATCAGGGGCCCTACATCGGAAGGCTACACCTTC
>TRBV27|.|TRBJ1-1|.
CATLEGTEAFF
TGTGCCACCCTGGAGGGTACTGAAGCTTTCTTT
>TRBV2|.|TRBJ2-5|.
CASTTPGVTETQYF
TGTGCCAGCACGACCCCCGGGGTGACGGAGACCCAGTACTTC
>TRBV27|.|TRBJ2-3|TRBD1
CASGYRDRVGGPPDTQYF
TGTGCCAGCGGCTACCGGGACAGGGTTGGGGGGCCCCCAGATACGCAGTATTTT
>TRBV6-5|once|TRBJ1-1|.
CASSTIGGTEAFF
TGTGCCAGCAGTACAATAGGGGGCACTGAAGCTTTCTTT
>TRBV29-1|.|TRBJ1-1|.
CSVEDTGGAEAFF
TGCAGCGTTGAAGACACCGGGGGAGCTGAAGCTTTCTTT
>TRBV5-1|.|TRBJ1-2|.
CASSLAGGGYGYTF
TGCGCCAGCAGCTTGGCGGGCGGAGGCTATGGCTACACCTTC
>TRBV19|.|TRBJ2-7|TRBD1
CASSMRQGVLDEQYF
TGTGCCAGTAGTATGCGACAGGGGGTGTTGGACGAGCAGTACTTC
>TRBV4-1|.|TRBJ2-7|TRBD1
CASSPIQGPSYEQYF
TGCGCCAGCAGCCCAATACAGGGGCCTTCCTACGAGCAGTACTTC
>TRBV13|.|TRBJ2-5|TRBD1
CASSSITGEETQYF
TGTGCCAGCAGCTCTATAACAGGGGAAGAGACCCAGTACTTC
>TRBV27|.|TRBJ2-1|TRBD2
CASSFGGENNEQFF
TGTGCCAGCAGTTTTGGGGGGGAGAACAATGAGCAGTTCTTC
>TRBV4-1|.|TRBJ2-6|.
CASSLTVSGANVLTF
TGCGCCAGCAGCCTTACGGTCTCTGGGGCCAACGTCCTGACTTTC
>TRBV2|.|TRBJ2-2|TRBD2
CASRPPGGTGELFF
TGTGCCAGCAGACCACCGGGGGGGACCGGGGAGCTGTTTTTT
>TRBV20-1|.|TRBJ1-1|.
CSASLEEAFF
TGCAGTGCTTCTCTCGAGGAAGCTTTCTTT
>TRBV6-5|.|TRBJ1-1|.
CASTTLRLLNTEAFF
TGTGCCAGCACCACCCTAAGACTCCTGAACACTGAAGCTTTCTTT
>TRBV6-6|.|TRBJ2-2|TRBD1
CARGPRGTGELFF
TGTGCCAGGGGTCCCAGGGGGACCGGGGAGCTGTTTTTT
>TRBV16|.|TRBJ1-1|TRBD1
CASSHPDRAREAFF
TGTGCCAGCAGCCATCCCGACAGGGCCCGTGAAGCTTTCTTT
>TRBV5-1|.|TRBJ1-1|.
CASRGAGGQNTEAFF
TGCGCCAGCCGGGGGGCCGGGGGGCAAAACACTGAAGCTTTCTTT
>TRBV5-1|.|TRBJ1-1|.
CASRYDKTYEAFF
TGCGCCAGCAGGTACGACAAGACCTATGAAGCTTTCTTT
>TRBV7-2|.|TRBJ1-4|TRBD1
CASSPRDRGYEKLFF
TGTGCCAGCAGCCCCAGGGACAGGGGGTATGAAAAACTGTTTTTT
>TRBV12-5|.|TRBJ1-2|TRBD1
CASGPGTGDGYTF
TGTGCTAGTGGTCCGGGGACAGGGGATGGCTACACCTTC
>TRBV30|.|TRBJ2-5|.
CASATIFQETQYF
TGTGCCTCCGCGACTATTTTTCAAGAGACCCAGTACTTC